The present TCR beta chain was sequenced within a study of human T cells and chemical hapten exposure. The V segment lost 3 bases and the J segment 5 bases; nucleotides outside the gene matches: 5. The V gene's germline CDR1 is LGHNA and CDR2 YNFKEQ. The CDR3 contains 14 residues. Sample time point: patch test 1, 2 weeks after DPC sensitization. Treatment in this sample: therapeutic diphenylcyclopropenone sensitization with weekly scalp DPC. TCRdb independently ran MiXCR on the RACE reads; one entry per CDR3 protein. This sample has 75,000 to 100,000 distinct CDR3 sequences; approximately 13% occur once, and the top ten carry approximately 2%.

The sample was whole blood, taken in connection with sensitization to the hapten diphenylcyclopropenone (DPC). The chain recombines TRBV4-2 with TRBJ2-5; TRBD1 matches 8 bases. The clonotype comes from a woman aged 40 to 55 with alopecia areata. Some clones in this sample may be carry-over from other donors' samples. CDR3 protein: CASSQTGDGETQYF. DNA for the CDR3: TGTGCCAGCAGCCAGACAGGGGATGGGGAGACCCAGTACTTC.